The rows below give T cell receptor beta chains drawn from one sample of a study of shared clonotypes between healthy human individuals. Here immunoSEQ multiplex PCR was the method, and the copy in TCRdb shows in-frame clones only, minus some. The data show 400,000 to 600,000 clones, with about 96% seen just once and approximately 0.06% held by the top ten. Specimen: naive CD4+ T cells sorted from blood. These receptors all come from a woman aged 25 to 39 in good health. The conserved cysteine and the conserved F or W are not part of the CDR3 here. Only some rows state a clone size, as once, few, many or a class for expanded clones.

abundance: .
v_gene: TRBV28
j_gene: TRBJ2-7
CDR3aa: ASSPPPSYEQY

abundance: .
v_gene: TRBV29-1
j_gene: TRBJ1-4
CDR3aa: SVLVPDEKLF

abundance: .
v_gene: TRBV9
j_gene: TRBJ1-1
CDR3aa: ASRMSGQETNTEAF

abundance: .
v_gene: TRBV28
j_gene: TRBJ2-3
CDR3aa: ASSWAGGTDTQY

abundance: .
v_gene: TRBV7-9
j_gene: TRBJ2-3
CDR3aa: ASSLGTGTDTQY

abundance: once
v_gene: TRBV7-8
j_gene: TRBJ1-5
CDR3aa: ASSLGLTLKGGNQPQH

abundance: once
v_gene: TRBV5-4
j_gene: TRBJ1-1
CDR3aa: ASSLGGRAPNTEAF

abundance: .
v_gene: TRBV7-9
j_gene: TRBJ2-3
CDR3aa: ASSSAQTGKADTQY

abundance: .
v_gene: TRBV5-1
j_gene: TRBJ2-7
CDR3aa: ASSEAGTDYEQY

abundance: .
v_gene: TRBV5-1
j_gene: TRBJ2-7
CDR3aa: ASSSLAGGESEQY

abundance: .
v_gene: TRBV6-1
j_gene: TRBJ2-3
CDR3aa: ASSPGLESDTQY

abundance: .
v_gene: TRBV5-1
j_gene: TRBJ2-7
CDR3aa: ASRPLAGAYEQY

abundance: .
v_gene: TRBV2
j_gene: TRBJ2-5
CDR3aa: ASSDSRLRETQY